This T cell receptor beta chain was found in a study of blood T cell repertoires in COVID-19. The method was immunoSEQ multiplex PCR; TCRdb's version includes in-frame clones alone and lacks a portion of them. The sample has around 240,000 clones, roughly 88% seen once. With V trimmed by 2 bases and J by 0 bases, 4 bases remained unmatched. The CDR3 spans 15 residues. Looked up from germline, CDR1 is SGHRS and CDR2 is YFSETQ. This rearrangement joins TRBV5-1 to TRBJ1-2; 7 nucleotides align to TRBD1. The origin of this receptor is a woman aged 50 to 65 who had recovered from COVID-19. The sequenced sample was PBMCs or T cells enriched from blood (not recorded which). CDR3: CASSFYGTANYGYTF. The CDR3 nucleotides are TGCGCCAGCAGCTTCTATGGGACAGCTAACTATGGCTACACCTTC.